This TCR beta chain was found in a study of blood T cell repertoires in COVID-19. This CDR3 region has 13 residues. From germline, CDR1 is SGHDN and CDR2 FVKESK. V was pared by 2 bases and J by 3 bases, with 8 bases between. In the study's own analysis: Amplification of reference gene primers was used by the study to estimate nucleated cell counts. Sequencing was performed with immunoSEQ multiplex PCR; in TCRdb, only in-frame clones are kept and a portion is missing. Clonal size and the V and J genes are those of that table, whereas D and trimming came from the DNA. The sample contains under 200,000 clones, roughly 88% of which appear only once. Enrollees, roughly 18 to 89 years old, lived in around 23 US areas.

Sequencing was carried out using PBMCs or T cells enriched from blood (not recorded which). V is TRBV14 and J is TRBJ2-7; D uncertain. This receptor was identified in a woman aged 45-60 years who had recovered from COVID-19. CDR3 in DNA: TGTGCCAGCAGCCAAACATCCTTCTACGAGCAGTACTTC. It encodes CASSQTSFYEQYF.